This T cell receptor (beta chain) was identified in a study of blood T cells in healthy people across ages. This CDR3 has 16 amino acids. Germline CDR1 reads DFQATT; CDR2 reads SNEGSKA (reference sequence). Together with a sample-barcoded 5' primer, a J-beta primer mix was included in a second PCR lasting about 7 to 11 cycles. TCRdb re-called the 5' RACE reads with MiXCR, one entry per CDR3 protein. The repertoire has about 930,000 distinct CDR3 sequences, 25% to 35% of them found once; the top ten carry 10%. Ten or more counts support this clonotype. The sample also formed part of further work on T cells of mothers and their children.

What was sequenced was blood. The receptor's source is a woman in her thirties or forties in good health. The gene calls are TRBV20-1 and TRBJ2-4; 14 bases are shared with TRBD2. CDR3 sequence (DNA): TGCAGCATGACTAGCGGGGGGGCCGAGGGAAAAAACATTCAGTACTTC. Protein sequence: CSMTSGGAEGKNIQYF.